This record concerns one TCR beta chain sequence. Its antigen is unknown. One base away there is no much larger clone; base qualities are not given. Donors were healthy HIV-negative adults with no recently reported acute infections or vaccinations. Every donor was a Caucasian adult residing in Nashville, Tennessee, USA. CD4+ T cells were enriched through magnetic negative selection, after which naive cells were positively selected on CD45RA and the remaining negative fraction served as the memory subset. Blood was obtained by leukapheresis, after which PBMCs were separated by Ficoll-Histopaque density gradient centrifugation and cryopreserved in liquid nitrogen vapor phase. Analytical flow cytometry was used to check the purity and quantity of every magnetically sorted T cell population. Each sorted fraction had its genomic DNA isolated and then quantified by UV absorbance on a Nanodrop 2000c. The data originate from a study of shared clonotypes between healthy human individuals (dated by TCRdb to 2020 to 2022). Some background on the complete study: The cohort comprised two women and three men aged 18 to 49 years. Different laboratories and diverse techniques were used to prepare libraries and sequence TCR repertoires, to increase sequencing depth and limit assay-specific biases. Per donor, three plates each were used for CD4 naive and CD4 memory, two for CD8 naive, and one for CD8 memory. To estimate repertoire size and how much clonotypes are shared between individuals, the study performed deep sequencing of blood TCR repertoires from about five healthy adults. Each donor's leukapheresis produced roughly between roughly 0.85 and 10 billion PBMCs. Overall study outcomes, separate from this receptor: Incomplete sequencing was indicated by rarefaction of sorted-subset datasets, despite the large sequencing depth. Naive subsets generally had larger estimated clonotype richness than memory subsets. Sampling was restricted to blood, and TCR repertoires in tissues likely differ from the TCR repertoires found in blood. Pairwise subsampling indicated that sequencing depth was expected to affect the degree of clonotype sharing among donors. Across a handful of donors, around 5% of naive CD4, more than 3% of naive CD8, 2.3% of memory CD4, and 0.4% of memory CD8 clonotypes were shared. Because the study included only a small number of donors, the genetic and exposure-history diversity represented was limited. Clonotypes shared by all four sorted-subset donors showed higher generation probabilities than non-shared clonotypes.

TCR CDR3 regions were amplified from genomic DNA by multiplex PCR using the deep immunoSEQ assay. Extracted genomic DNA from each cell subset was distributed evenly across all wells of several immunoSEQ 96-well plates, and each plate was treated as a replicate. For sorted subsets, 150 to 200 ng genomic DNA, equal to 25,000 to 35,000 T cell genomes, was loaded into each replicate PCR. The purified libraries were quantified using a Qubit 3.0 fluorometer, sized with a Bioanalyzer 2100, and then quantified again using the KAPA Library Quantification kit. Every immunoSEQ 96-well plate was sequenced on a dedicated single-read 150-cycle Illumina NextSeq 550 flow cell. The study's processing was this. Because the immunoSEQ output held only junctional sequences and lacked quality scores, the filtering could not match the filtering applied to full-length reads. Sequences were annotated with PyIR, a Python wrapper for IgBLAST v1.9, and V/J genes and CDR3 were assigned using IMGT germline references. Reads were filtered out if the reads had weak V/J assignments (E-value above 1e-6), no CDR3, stop codons, out-of-frame junctions, or ambiguous translated residues. V3J clonotypes were defined as sequences sharing the same inferred V gene, J gene, and CDR3 amino acid sequence. Percentage overlap between repertoires was computed as shared unique clonotypes divided by the size of the smaller repertoire. Richness of each repertoire was evaluated using RTK rarefaction, the Chao1 estimator, and Recon v2.1 estimates of unobserved clonotypes. OLGA was used to compute generation probabilities for all TCRbeta clonotypes that the gDNA method yielded from several donors. Drawn from immuneACCESS, this table holds only the in-frame rearrangements with V and J called that TCRdb kept. Clones are partly lost; checked studies trace under half to an unresolved V gene and leave the rest unexplained. That table furnishes V, J and clone size, whereas the DNA furnished D and trimming. This sample is represented by approximately 640,000 clones; about 78% of them were singletons. The top ten clonotypes cover about 1.7% of the sample.

The CDR3 has 15 amino acids, counting the end cysteine and phenylalanine. The sequence is cut down to CDR3 DNA, 45 bases in frame from base 1. The CDR1 and CDR2 encoded by the germline V gene (reference sequence) are MNHEY and SMNVEV. A distance of 14 bases separates the germline ends of V and J, which lose 5 bases and 1 base respectively. The source of this sequence is a woman aged 25 to 45 in good health. The sample consisted of memory CD4+ T cells sorted from blood. The cell subset or site label here, explained by the study, means: CD45RA-negative fraction. The V and J segments used are TRBV27 and TRBJ1-1, with a tentative D gene TRBD1 over 6 matching bases. Here the CDR3 is given as CASSPQDRTNTEAFF. DNA sequence: TGTGCCAGCAGTCCCCAGGACAGAACGAACACTGAAGCTTTCTTT.